Presented here are 30 T cell receptor beta chains from one specimen sequenced in a study of neurological immune-mediated disorders. TCRdb passed the 5' RACE reads through MiXCR, listing each CDR3 protein once. The sample has 53,000 or so distinct CDR3 sequences; roughly 8.8% are singletons. Time point indicated: longitudinal time-point 3. Sequenced: PBMCs. These receptors were collected from a woman in her 40s in good health.

This clonotype was picked up many times. V is TRBV20-1 and J is TRBJ1-2; TRBD1 might be the D (6 bases). Germline V gene data show CDR1 as DFQATT and CDR2 as SNEGSKA (reference sequence). Between the trimmed V and J ends, which lost 4 bases and 9 bases, there was a span of 18 bases. The CDR3 is 13 amino acids. The CDR3 here is CSAKSPGHYSYTF. CDR3 bases: TGCAGTGCTAAAAGCCCGGGACATTATAGCTACACCTTC.

In its sample, this clonotype was seen once. This chain uses TRBV20-1 with TRBJ2-2; D is uncertain. From germline, CDR1 is DFQATT and CDR2 SNEGSKA (reference sequence). V lost 1 base, J lost 3 bases, and 9 bases lay in between. The CDR3 runs 14 residues. CDR3 sequence: CSARASDYTGELFF. As DNA, the CDR3 is TGCAGTGCTAGAGCCTCGGATTACACCGGGGAGCTGTTTTTT.

Many counts were recorded for this clonotype. The rearrangement links TRBV5-5 to TRBJ1-1, with D hard to call. This CDR3 spans 15 amino acids. The V gene's germline CDR1 is SGHKS and CDR2 YYEKEE (reference sequence). V lost 3 bases to trimming and J lost 5 bases, with 17 bases between them. The CDR3 coding sequence is TGTGCCAGCAGCTACAAACCGACTACGGGGACTGAAGCTTTCTTT. Its protein is CASSYKPTTGTEAFF.

This clonotype occurred many times. The V call is TRBV5-1, the J call TRBJ2-1, with 16 positions matching TRBD2. The trim removed 4 bases at V and 10 bases at J, leaving 8 bases unmatched. This CDR3 spans 16 amino acids. CDR1 SGHRS and CDR2 YFSETQ come from the germline V gene. In DNA form, the CDR3 reads TGCGCCAGCAGCCCGCCGGGACTAGCGGGAGGGCAGGAGCAGTTCTTC. Residues: CASSPPGLAGGQEQFF.

This clonotype was detected ten times or more. The rearrangement joins TRBV5-5 to TRBJ2-7; possibly TRBD1 or TRBD2 for D (6 bases each). The germline V gene has CDR1 SGHKS and CDR2 YYEKEE (reference sequence). V was trimmed by 0 bases and J by 3 bases, leaving 10 bases between them. This CDR3 region has 14 residues. The CDR3 reads CASSLVGGGYEQYF. The CDR3, as DNA: TGTGCCAGCAGCTTGGTCGGAGGGGGCTACGAGCAGTACTTC.

This clonotype occurred many times. The chain recombines TRBV20-1 with TRBJ2-2; no firm D call. CDR3 length: 12 residues. V was pared by 5 bases and J by 2 bases, with 6 bases between. Germline lookup yields CDR1 DFQATT and CDR2 SNEGSKA (reference sequence). CDR3 DNA: TGCAGTGCTCCGGACAACACCGGGGAGCTGTTTTTT. Translation: CSAPDNTGELFF.

This clonotype showed up many times. The CDR3 DNA reads as TGTGCCAGCGGATTAGCGGAATCCTACGAGCAGTACTTC. Amino acid sequence: CASGLAESYEQYF. V gene TRBV12-3 or TRBV12-4 combines with J gene TRBJ2-7; possible D gene TRBD2, 6 bases. Trimming removed 8 bases from V and 1 base from J, with 12 bases in between. The CDR3 runs to 13 residues.

This clonotype was counted at least ten times. V is TRBV20-1 and J is TRBJ2-2, with 11 bases aligning to TRBD2. V lost 6 bases, J lost 7 bases, and 7 bases stayed unmatched. Germline V gene sequence: CDR1 DFQATT, CDR2 SNEGSKA (reference sequence). CDR3 length: 14 residues. Here the CDR3 DNA reads TGCAGTGCATTAGCGGGAGGGCCGGACGGGGAGCTGTTTTTT. Protein sequence: CSALAGGPDGELFF.

This clonotype has just one count. V and J are TRBV6-4 and TRBJ2-3, with 7 bases lining up with TRBD1. Trimming cost V 6 bases and J 6 bases; bases outside gene matches: 6. Germline V gives CDR1 MRHNA, CDR2 SNTAGT. CDR3 length: 13 amino acids. The CDR3 sequence: CASRGTVSDTQYF. As DNA, the CDR3 is TGTGCCAGCAGAGGGACAGTATCTGATACGCAGTATTTT.

This clonotype was recorded at least ten times. The J gene is TRBJ2-7, the V gene TRBV5-5; unclear D gene. This CDR3 has 12 residues. The ends were cut back, 0 bases at V and 1 base at J, with 2 bases in the middle. CDR1 and CDR2 (germline): SGHKS, YYEKEE (reference sequence). The CDR3 loop reads CASSLASYEQYF. The CDR3 DNA reads as TGTGCCAGCAGCTTGGCATCCTACGAGCAGTACTTC.

V usage is TRBV28 and J usage is TRBJ1-1; the match to TRBD1 covers 7 bases. Germline V lookup: CDR1 MDHEN, CDR2 SYDVKM. This CDR3 has 14 amino acids. V lost 2 bases, J lost 1 base, and 1 base stayed unmatched. CDR3 sequence: CASSLEGANTEAFF. In nucleotides, the CDR3 is TGTGCCAGCAGTTTAGAGGGGGCGAACACTGAAGCTTTCTTT.

This clonotype was detected ten times or more. This CDR3 reads CASSQNWGEQYF. In DNA form, the CDR3 reads TGTGCCAGCAGCCAGAACTGGGGCGAGCAGTACTTC. The rearrangement joins TRBV7-8 to TRBJ2-7; D remains ambiguous. Looked up from germline, CDR1 is SGHVS and CDR2 is FQNEAQ. This CDR3 contains 12 residues. The V end lost 5 bases, the J end lost 6 bases, and 11 bases lay between the germline ends.

This clonotype was detected ten times or more. The chain is built from TRBV5-1 and TRBJ2-1; 11 nucleotides align to TRBD1. Germline V gives CDR1 SGHRS, CDR2 YFSETQ. J was trimmed by 2 bases and V by 4 bases; bases with no gene match: 11. The CDR3 loop spans 18 amino acids. The CDR3 nucleotides are TGCGCCAGCAGCCTCACACCTCCGGGACAGGGGGCCTACAATGAGCAGTTCTTC. Amino acid sequence: CASSLTPPGQGAYNEQFF.

Points on this clonotype: A much larger clone lies a single base off, so this may be a read error. The chain joins TRBV4-1 to TRBJ2-5, with D possibly matching TRBD1 (5 bases). The CDR3 totals 14 residues. CDR1 is MGHRA and CDR2 is YSYEKL in the germline V gene. CDR3 protein: CASNQPQGRETQYF. CDR3 DNA sequence: TGCGCCAGCAACCAACCTCAGGGTAGAGAGACCCAGTACTTC.

There are many counts of this clonotype. The V call is TRBV14, the J call TRBJ1-5, with 10 bases lining up with TRBD1. Germline CDR1 and CDR2: SGHDN and FVKESK. Germline trimming cut 8 bases from V and 0 bases from J; bases unmatched to any gene: 13. There are 18 residues in the CDR3. The CDR3 bases are TGTGCCAGCCAGAAAGGGGCGACAGGGGGCTATAGCAATCAGCCCCAGCATTTT. Translating gives CASQKGATGGYSNQPQHF.

Many counts were recorded for this clonotype. The chain combines TRBV7-2 with TRBJ2-1; D call uncertain. The CDR3 covers 12 residues. CDR1 and CDR2 from the germline V gene are SGHTA and FQGNSA. Trimming took off 5 bases at V and 4 bases at J, with 6 bases between the two ends. This CDR3 is CASSRDYNEQFF. The CDR3, as DNA: TGTGCCAGCAGCCGAGATTACAATGAGCAGTTCTTC.

This chain joins TRBV12-3 or TRBV12-4 and TRBJ1-6; D unclear. Trimming left V 7 bases short and J 6 bases short, with 16 bases between. The CDR3 is 15 amino acids. The DNA of the CDR3 is TGTGCCAGCACACACTCTTCTCCGGGTAATTCACCCCTCCACTTT. It translates to CASTHSSPGNSPLHF.

At least ten counts were recorded for this clonotype. The V and J genes are TRBV2 and TRBJ2-7, with 8 positions matching TRBD2. Trimming took 3 bases from V and 4 from J; bases not matched to a gene: 11. The V gene's germline CDR1 is SNHLY and CDR2 FYNNEI. This CDR3 is 16 amino acids long. CDR3 sequence reads: CASSEAGGASGYEQYF. In DNA, the CDR3 is TGTGCCAGCAGTGAGGCCGGGGGGGCCTCGGGATACGAGCAGTACTTC.

This clonotype showed up many times. V and J are TRBV5-5 and TRBJ2-1; D not resolved. The germline CDR1 and CDR2 sequences are SGHKS and YYEKEE (reference sequence). The length of the CDR3 is 11 residues. V was clipped by 4 bases and J by 14 bases, with 13 bases between them. The CDR3 DNA is TGTGCCAGCAGCGTCCACGGAGTGGAGTTCTTC. Amino acid sequence: CASSVHGVEFF.

This clonotype was counted at least ten times. The chain has TRBV5-5 and TRBJ2-7, with 9 positions matching TRBD1. This CDR3 spans 15 amino acids. After removal of 3 bases from V and 1 base from J, the junction contained 5 bases not matched to a gene. CDR1 and CDR2 (germline): SGHKS, YYEKEE (reference sequence). DNA for the CDR3: TGTGCCAGCAGCTCCAGGACAGGGGTTTCCTACGAGCAGTACTTC. This codes for CASSSRTGVSYEQYF. Full variable domain (outside the CDR3, taken from reference TRBV5-5 and TRBJ2-7): DAGVTQSPTHLIKTRGQQVTLRCSPISGHKSVSWYQQVLGQGPQFIFQYYEKEERGRGNFPDRFSARQFPNYSSELNVNALLLGDSALYLCASSSRTGVSYEQYFGPGTRLTVT.

In this sample, this clonotype turned up many times. The chain combines TRBV9 with TRBJ2-5; D unresolved. The CDR3 sequence is 14 residues long. Trimming took off 4 bases at V and 0 bases at J, with 10 bases between the two ends. CDR1 is SGDLS and CDR2 is YYNGEE in the germline V gene. CDR3 sequence (DNA): TGTGCCAGCAGCATTGGACCTAACCAAGAGACCCAGTACTTC. This encodes CASSIGPNQETQYF.

At least ten counts were recorded for this clonotype. The genes are TRBV5-1 and TRBJ1-1; perhaps TRBD1 as D (5 bases). This CDR3 has 15 residues. Germline CDR1 and CDR2: SGHRS and YFSETQ. The V gene lost 0 bases and the J gene lost 2 bases, with 11 bases spanning the gap. As DNA, the CDR3 is TGCGCCAGCAGCTTGGATGGGACGGGTAACACTGAAGCTTTCTTT. Translating gives CASSLDGTGNTEAFF.

There are many counts of this clonotype. The chain employs TRBV20-1 and TRBJ1-1, with D possibly matching TRBD1 (6 bases). This CDR3 region has 12 residues. V was shortened by 4 bases and J by 5 bases, with 11 bases between the two germline ends. Germline V gene lookup returns CDR1 DFQATT and CDR2 SNEGSKA (reference sequence). CDR3: CSAKRGRTEAFF. For the CDR3, the DNA is TGCAGTGCTAAAAGGGGGAGGACTGAAGCTTTCTTT.

Ten or more counts support this clonotype. The J gene is TRBJ2-5, the V gene TRBV4-3, with a possible D match to TRBD1 (6 bases). V was clipped by 0 bases and J by 3 bases, with 14 bases between them. Per the germline V gene, CDR1 is LGHNA and CDR2 is YSLEER. The CDR3 sequence is 16 residues long. CDR3 region: CASSQDLKQGKETQYF. CDR3 bases: TGCGCCAGCAGCCAAGATCTCAAGCAGGGGAAAGAGACCCAGTACTTC.

DNA for the CDR3: TGTGCCAGCAGCTCGGGACAGATCTATGGCTACACCTTC. Its translation: CASSSGQIYGYTF. V is TRBV6-6 and J is TRBJ1-2; the match to TRBD1 covers 7 bases. The CDR3 has 13 amino acids. Germline V gene lookup returns CDR1 MNHNY and CDR2 SVGAGI (reference sequence). The trim removed 6 bases at V and 4 bases at J, leaving 5 bases unmatched.

This clonotype showed up many times. The rearrangement joins TRBV12-3 or TRBV12-4 to TRBJ2-2; D not resolved. V shed 6 bases and J shed 6 bases, with 8 bases lying between them. The length of the CDR3 is 12 residues. Here the CDR3 reads CASRQYPGELFF. The CDR3 nucleotides read TGTGCCAGCAGGCAGTACCCCGGGGAGCTGTTTTTT.

This clonotype was seen many times. This chain links TRBV18 with TRBJ2-7; the D gene could be TRBD1 or TRBD2 (5 bases each). This CDR3 is 13 amino acids long. Germline V gene sequence: CDR1 KGHSH, CDR2 LQKENI. Trimming pared 2 bases from V and 4 bases from J, leaving 9 bases between. CDR3 DNA: TGTGCCAGCTCACCAGGGGACGCTTACGAGCAGTACTTC. Its translation: CASSPGDAYEQYF.

This clonotype was seen ten or more times. The rearrangement links TRBV5-1 to TRBJ1-3; 8 bases line up with TRBD1. The junction had 3 bases not matched to a gene; V was cut back by 3 bases and J by 4 bases. CDR3 length: 14 amino acids. Germline V lookup: CDR1 SGHRS, CDR2 YFSETQ. Written as DNA, the CDR3 is TGCGCCAGCAGCTCGGGGACAGGAGGAAACACCATATATTTT. Amino acid sequence: CASSSGTGGNTIYF.

The table lists this clonotype with many counts. For the CDR3, the DNA is TGCAGTGCTAGAGGACTAGAATATAGTGAGCAGTTCTTC. This translates into CSARGLEYSEQFF. This rearrangement joins TRBV20-1 to TRBJ2-1, with D maybe TRBD2 (6 bases). The V end lost 1 base, the J end lost 9 bases, and 13 bases lay between the germline ends. CDR3 length equals 13 residues. CDR1 DFQATT and CDR2 SNEGSKA come from the germline V gene (reference sequence).

With regard to this clonotype: A single base separates this from a much larger clone, so it may be a read error. The V and J genes are TRBV7-2 and TRBJ2-7, with D uncertain. The CDR3 extends over 16 amino acids. CDR1 SGHTA and CDR2 FQGNSA come from the germline V gene. V lost 1 base to trimming and J lost 2 bases, with 15 bases between them. Here the CDR3 DNA reads TGTGCCAGCAGCTTAGGCGCGCGGACGGTCGCCTACGAGCAGTACTTC. It codes for CASSLGARTVAYEQYF.